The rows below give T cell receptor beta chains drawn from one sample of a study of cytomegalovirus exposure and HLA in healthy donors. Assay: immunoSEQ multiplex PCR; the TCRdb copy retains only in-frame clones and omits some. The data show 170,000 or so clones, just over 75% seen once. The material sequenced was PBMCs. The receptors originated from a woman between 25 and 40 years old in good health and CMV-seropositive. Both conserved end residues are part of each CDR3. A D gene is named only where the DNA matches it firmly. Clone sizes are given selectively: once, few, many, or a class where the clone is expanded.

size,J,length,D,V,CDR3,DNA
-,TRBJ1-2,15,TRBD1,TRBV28,CASSSHGQGDYGYTF,TGTGCCAGCAGTTCCCACGGACAGGGGGACTATGGCTACACCTTC
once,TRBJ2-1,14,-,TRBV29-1,CSVGLGAGNNEQFF,TGCAGCGTTGGTCTTGGGGCAGGGAACAATGAGCAGTTCTTC
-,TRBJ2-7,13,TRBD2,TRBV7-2,CASSSLRGYVQYF,TGTGCCAGCAGCTCCTTGCGGGGGTATGTTCAGTACTTC
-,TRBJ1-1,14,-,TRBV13,CATFNGGLGTEAFF,TGTGCCACTTTTAACGGGGGGCTGGGGACTGAAGCTTTCTTT
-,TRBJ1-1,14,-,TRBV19,CASSPFYGATEAFF,TGTGCCAGTAGTCCGTTCTATGGTGCCACTGAAGCTTTCTTT
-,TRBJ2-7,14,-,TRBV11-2,CASSPILGGAEQYF,TGTGCCAGCAGCCCAATTTTGGGGGGAGCCGAGCAGTACTTC
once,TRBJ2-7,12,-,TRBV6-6,CASSGGPFEQYF,TGTGCCAGCAGCGGGGGGCCATTCGAGCAGTACTTC
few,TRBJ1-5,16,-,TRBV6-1,CASSEGAGQSNQPQHF,TGTGCCAGCAGTGAAGGGGCAGGACAGAGCAATCAGCCCCAGCATTTT
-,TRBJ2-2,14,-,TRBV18,CASSPPADTGELFF,TGTGCCAGCTCACCACCGGCCGACACAGGGGAGCTGTTTTTT
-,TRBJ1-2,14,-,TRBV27,CASSGPEIPYGYTF,TGTGCCAGCAGTGGGCCCGAGATACCCTATGGCTACACCTTC
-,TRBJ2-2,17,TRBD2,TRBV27,CASSLGTSGSGTGELFF,TGTGCCAGCAGTTTAGGGACTAGCGGGAGTGGCACCGGGGAGCTGTTTTTT
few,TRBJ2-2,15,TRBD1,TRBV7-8,CASSRGQGAAGELFF,TGTGCCAGCAGCAGAGGACAGGGGGCGGCCGGGGAGCTGTTTTTT
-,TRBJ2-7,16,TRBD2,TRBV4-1,CASSQPLAGGPYEQYF,TGCGCCAGCAGCCAACCACTAGCGGGAGGGCCCTACGAGCAGTACTTC
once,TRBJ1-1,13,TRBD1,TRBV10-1,CASSASGGPEAFF,TGCGCCAGCAGCGCCTCAGGGGGTCCTGAAGCTTTCTTT
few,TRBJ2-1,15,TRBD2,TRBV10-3,CAIRAGGSSYNEQFF,TGTGCCATCAGGGCTGGCGGGAGCTCCTACAATGAGCAGTTCTTC
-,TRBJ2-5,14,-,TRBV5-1,CASSLDTGSETQYF,TGCGCCAGCAGCTTGGATACAGGGAGCGAGACCCAGTACTTC
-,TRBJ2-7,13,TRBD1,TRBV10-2,CARGTGGFYEQYF,TGCGCCAGGGGGACAGGGGGCTTTTACGAGCAGTACTTC
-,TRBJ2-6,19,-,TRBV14,CASSQDPGDGYSGANVLTF,TGTGCCAGCAGCCAAGATCCGGGGGACGGCTACTCTGGGGCCAACGTCCTGACTTTC
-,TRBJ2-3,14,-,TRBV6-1,CASSEALKADTQYF,TGTGCCAGCAGTGAGGCCCTTAAAGCAGATACGCAGTATTTT
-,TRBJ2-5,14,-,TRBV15,CATSLGGAGETQYF,TGTGCCACCAGCTTAGGGGGGGCGGGGGAGACCCAGTACTTC
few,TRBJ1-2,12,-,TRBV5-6,CASSAGPGGYTF,TGTGCCAGCAGCGCCGGACCGGGGGGCTACACCTTC
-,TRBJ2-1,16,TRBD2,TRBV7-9,CSSSLARGRADNEQFF,TGTTCCAGCAGCTTAGCACGCGGGAGGGCCGACAATGAGCAGTTCTTC
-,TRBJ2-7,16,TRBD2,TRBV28,CASSPGGSGIVYEQYF,TGTGCCAGCAGCCCCGGGGGTAGCGGGATCGTTTACGAGCAGTACTTC
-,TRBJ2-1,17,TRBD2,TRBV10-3,CAISEWGRASGSNEQFF,TGTGCCATCAGTGAATGGGGTAGGGCTAGCGGGAGTAATGAGCAGTTCTTC
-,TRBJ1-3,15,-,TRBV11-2,CASSSQDYSGNTIYF,TGTGCCAGCAGCTCACAGGACTACTCTGGAAACACCATATATTTT
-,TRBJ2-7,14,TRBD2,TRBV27,CASRGLAGPYEQYF,TGTGCCAGCAGGGGACTAGCGGGTCCCTACGAGCAGTACTTC
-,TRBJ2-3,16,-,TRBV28,CASSETGGASTDTQYF,TGTGCCAGCAGTGAGACCGGGGGAGCTAGCACAGATACGCAGTATTTT
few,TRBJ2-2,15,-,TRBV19,CASRKRIANTGELFF,TGTGCCAGTAGAAAGAGGATAGCGAACACCGGGGAGCTGTTTTTT
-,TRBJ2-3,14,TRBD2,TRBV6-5,CASSLAASTDTQYF,TGTGCCAGCAGCCTAGCGGCTAGCACAGATACGCAGTATTTT
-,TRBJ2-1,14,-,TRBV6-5,CASSYSYGKNEQFF,TGTGCCAGCAGTTACTCGTACGGGAAAAATGAGCAGTTCTTC
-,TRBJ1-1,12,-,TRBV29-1,CSVAGLFTEAFF,TGCAGCGTTGCGGGACTCTTCACTGAAGCTTTCTTT
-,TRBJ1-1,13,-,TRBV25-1,CASSDSGNTEAFF,TGTGCCAGCAGTGATTCAGGGAACACTGAAGCTTTCTTT
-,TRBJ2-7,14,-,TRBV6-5,CASSESQIPSEQYF,TGTGCCAGCAGTGAATCGCAGATTCCTTCTGAGCAGTACTTC
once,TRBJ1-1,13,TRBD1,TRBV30,CARQGATNTEAFF,TGTGCCAGACAGGGGGCTACCAACACTGAAGCTTTCTTT
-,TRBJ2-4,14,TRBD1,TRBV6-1,CASGTGGANNIQYF,TGTGCCAGCGGGACAGGGGGGGCCAACAACATTCAGTACTTC
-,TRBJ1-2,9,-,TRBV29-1,CSVDDSYTF,TGCAGCGTAGATGACAGCTACACCTTC
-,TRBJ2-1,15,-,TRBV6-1,CASSAPGVTYNEQFF,TGTGCCAGCAGCGCCCCGGGGGTAACCTACAATGAGCAGTTCTTC
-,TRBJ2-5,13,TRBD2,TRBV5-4,CASSSGGGETQYF,TGTGCCAGCAGCAGCGGGGGAGGGGAGACCCAGTACTTC
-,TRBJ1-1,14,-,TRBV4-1,CASSQGPGNTEAFF,TGCGCCAGCAGCCAAGGGCCAGGGAACACTGAAGCTTTCTTT
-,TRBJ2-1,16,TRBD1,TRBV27,CASSSARDRRDNEQFF,TGTGCCAGCAGTTCTGCGCGGGACAGGAGAGATAATGAGCAGTTCTTC
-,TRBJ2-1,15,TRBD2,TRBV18,CASSPGTIAYNEQFF,TGTGCCAGCTCACCCGGGACTATTGCCTACAATGAGCAGTTCTTC
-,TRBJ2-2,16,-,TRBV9,CALKRKVHANTGELLF,TGTGCTCTCAAACGTAAGGTTCATGCGAACACCGGGGAGCTGCTTTTT
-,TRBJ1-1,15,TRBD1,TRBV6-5,CASTPRQGSISEAFF,TGTGCCAGCACCCCCAGACAGGGTAGCATCTCTGAAGCTTTCTTT
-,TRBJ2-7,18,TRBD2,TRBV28,CASSLWPSLGLAGDEQYF,TGTGCCAGCAGTTTATGGCCAAGCCTGGGACTAGCGGGAGACGAGCAGTACTTC
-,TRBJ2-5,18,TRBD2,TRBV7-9,CASSSGTSGRADQETQYF,TGTGCCAGCAGCTCAGGGACTAGCGGGAGGGCCGATCAAGAGACCCAGTACTTC
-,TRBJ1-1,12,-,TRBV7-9,CASSLSGTEAFF,TGTGCCAGCAGCTTATCAGGGACTGAAGCTTTCTTT
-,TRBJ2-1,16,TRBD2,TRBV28,CASSPKREGKFDEQFF,TGTGCCAGCAGCCCAAAGCGGGAGGGTAAGTTCGATGAGCAGTTCTTC
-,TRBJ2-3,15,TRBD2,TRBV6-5,CASRGRERITDTQYF,TGTGCCAGCAGGGGGCGGGAGCGGATCACAGATACGCAGTATTTT
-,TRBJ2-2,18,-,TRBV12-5,CASGSRDTQTLNTGELFF,TGTGCTAGTGGTTCTCGGGACACCCAGACTCTGAACACCGGGGAGCTGTTTTTT
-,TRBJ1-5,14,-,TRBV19,CASSIIGRGQPQHF,TGTGCCAGTAGTATTATCGGCAGGGGACAGCCCCAGCATTTT
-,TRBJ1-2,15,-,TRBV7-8,CASSSLSGLSYGYTF,TGTGCCAGCAGCTCTCTTTCGGGACTGAGCTATGGCTACACCTTC
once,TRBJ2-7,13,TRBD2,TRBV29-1,CSVRAGGAYEQYF,TGCAGCGTTCGAGCGGGAGGGGCCTACGAGCAGTACTTC
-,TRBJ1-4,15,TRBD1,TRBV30,CAWSVLTGANEKLFF,TGTGCCTGGAGTGTTCTGACAGGGGCTAATGAAAAACTGTTTTTT
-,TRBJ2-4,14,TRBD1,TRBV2,CASSVGTGESIQYF,TGTGCCAGCAGTGTGGGGACAGGGGAATCCATTCAGTACTTC